The rows below give T cell receptor beta chains drawn from one sample of a study of technical replicates of blood from four donors. Sequenced by immunoSEQ multiplex PCR; TCRdb stores in-frame clones only, minus some. The sample shows some 70,000 clones, about 97% of them seen only once. The sample was T cells isolated from PBMCs. These receptors originate from a human donor in good health. Both conserved end residues are part of each CDR3. A D gene is named only where the DNA matches it firmly. Clone size is given for some rows only: seen once, a few or many times, or a class if the clone is expanded.

v_call: TRBV7-9; d_call: -; clone_size: -; j_call: TRBJ1-1; cdr3_aa: CASSLGTTNTEAFF; cdr3_nt: TGTGCCAGCAGCCTCGGGACAACCAACACTGAAGCTTTCTTT
v_call: TRBV18; d_call: TRBD1; clone_size: -; j_call: TRBJ1-1; cdr3_aa: CASSRGQGGTEAFF; cdr3_nt: TGTGCCAGCTCACGGGGGCAGGGGGGCACTGAAGCTTTCTTT
v_call: TRBV19; d_call: TRBD1; clone_size: -; j_call: TRBJ2-2; cdr3_aa: CASSTGQGDTGELFF; cdr3_nt: TGTGCCAGTAGTACGGGACAGGGGGACACCGGGGAGCTGTTTTTT
v_call: TRBV5-4; d_call: TRBD1; clone_size: -; j_call: TRBJ2-2; cdr3_aa: CASRGQGSTGELFF; cdr3_nt: TGTGCCAGCAGGGGACAGGGGTCCACCGGGGAGCTGTTTTTT
v_call: TRBV4-3; d_call: -; clone_size: -; j_call: TRBJ1-5; cdr3_aa: CASSQGSGLGQPQHF; cdr3_nt: TGCGCCAGCAGCCAAGGCTCAGGGCTTGGCCAGCCCCAGCATTTT
v_call: TRBV29-1; d_call: -; clone_size: -; j_call: TRBJ2-1; cdr3_aa: CSVFRSSYNEQFF; cdr3_nt: TGCAGCGTTTTCAGAAGCTCCTACAATGAGCAGTTCTTC
v_call: TRBV19; d_call: -; clone_size: -; j_call: TRBJ1-5; cdr3_aa: CASSPINRNQPQHF; cdr3_nt: TGTGCCAGTAGCCCTATAAACCGCAATCAGCCCCAGCATTTT
v_call: TRBV6-4; d_call: -; clone_size: -; j_call: TRBJ1-3; cdr3_aa: CASTRNPRSQGTIYF; cdr3_nt: TGTGCCAGCACTAGAAACCCCCGTAGTCAAGGCACCATATATTTT
v_call: TRBV28; d_call: -; clone_size: -; j_call: TRBJ2-5; cdr3_aa: CASSFPRGKGIGETQYF; cdr3_nt: TGTGCCAGCAGTTTCCCCCGAGGGAAGGGTATTGGAGAGACCCAGTACTTC
v_call: TRBV9; d_call: TRBD1; clone_size: -; j_call: TRBJ2-3; cdr3_aa: CASSVAGTECPYF; cdr3_nt: TGTGCCAGCAGCGTCGCCGGGACAGAGTGTCCGTATTTT
v_call: TRBV27; d_call: -; clone_size: -; j_call: TRBJ2-7; cdr3_aa: CASSLSRGWAYEQYF; cdr3_nt: TGTGCCAGCAGTTTATCCCGGGGTTGGGCCTACGAGCAGTACTTC
v_call: TRBV9; d_call: TRBD1; clone_size: -; j_call: TRBJ1-1; cdr3_aa: CASSGDRGTEAFF; cdr3_nt: TGTGCCAGCAGCGGAGACAGGGGCACTGAAGCTTTCTTT
v_call: TRBV7-9; d_call: -; clone_size: once; j_call: TRBJ1-1; cdr3_aa: CASSLFGEGTEAFF; cdr3_nt: TGTGCCAGCAGCTTATTTGGGGAGGGGACTGAAGCTTTCTTT
v_call: TRBV4-3; d_call: -; clone_size: -; j_call: TRBJ1-1; cdr3_aa: CASSQFIDMNTEAFF; cdr3_nt: TGCGCCAGCAGCCAATTTATAGATATGAACACTGAAGCTTTCTTT
v_call: TRBV2; d_call: -; clone_size: -; j_call: TRBJ2-7; cdr3_aa: CASSETVGSYEQYF; cdr3_nt: TGTGCCAGCAGTGAGACAGTCGGCTCCTACGAGCAGTACTTC